This TCR beta chain was recorded in a study of blood T cell repertoires in COVID-19. On the study more broadly: T cells, B-cell-depleted T cells, or PBMCs supplied cDNA or gDNA.

Measured with immunoSEQ multiplex PCR; TCRdb has only the in-frame clones, and not every one. The sample gives roughly 120,000 clones, more than 75% of which show up once; 3.9% is in the top ten. Germline V gives CDR1 SGHVS, CDR2 FQNEAQ. Trimming took 1 base from V and 2 from J; bases not matched to a gene: 5. The CDR3 extends over 16 amino acids. The genes are TRBV7-8 and TRBJ2-5, with 9 nucleotides matching TRBD2. The sample was peripheral blood. This sequence was found in a man aged 55 to 70 with acute or convalescent COVID-19. The CDR3 DNA follows: TGTGCCAGCAGCTTAGAGGCTAGCGGGATGCAAGAGACCCAGTACTTC. Its translation is CASSLEASGMQETQYF.